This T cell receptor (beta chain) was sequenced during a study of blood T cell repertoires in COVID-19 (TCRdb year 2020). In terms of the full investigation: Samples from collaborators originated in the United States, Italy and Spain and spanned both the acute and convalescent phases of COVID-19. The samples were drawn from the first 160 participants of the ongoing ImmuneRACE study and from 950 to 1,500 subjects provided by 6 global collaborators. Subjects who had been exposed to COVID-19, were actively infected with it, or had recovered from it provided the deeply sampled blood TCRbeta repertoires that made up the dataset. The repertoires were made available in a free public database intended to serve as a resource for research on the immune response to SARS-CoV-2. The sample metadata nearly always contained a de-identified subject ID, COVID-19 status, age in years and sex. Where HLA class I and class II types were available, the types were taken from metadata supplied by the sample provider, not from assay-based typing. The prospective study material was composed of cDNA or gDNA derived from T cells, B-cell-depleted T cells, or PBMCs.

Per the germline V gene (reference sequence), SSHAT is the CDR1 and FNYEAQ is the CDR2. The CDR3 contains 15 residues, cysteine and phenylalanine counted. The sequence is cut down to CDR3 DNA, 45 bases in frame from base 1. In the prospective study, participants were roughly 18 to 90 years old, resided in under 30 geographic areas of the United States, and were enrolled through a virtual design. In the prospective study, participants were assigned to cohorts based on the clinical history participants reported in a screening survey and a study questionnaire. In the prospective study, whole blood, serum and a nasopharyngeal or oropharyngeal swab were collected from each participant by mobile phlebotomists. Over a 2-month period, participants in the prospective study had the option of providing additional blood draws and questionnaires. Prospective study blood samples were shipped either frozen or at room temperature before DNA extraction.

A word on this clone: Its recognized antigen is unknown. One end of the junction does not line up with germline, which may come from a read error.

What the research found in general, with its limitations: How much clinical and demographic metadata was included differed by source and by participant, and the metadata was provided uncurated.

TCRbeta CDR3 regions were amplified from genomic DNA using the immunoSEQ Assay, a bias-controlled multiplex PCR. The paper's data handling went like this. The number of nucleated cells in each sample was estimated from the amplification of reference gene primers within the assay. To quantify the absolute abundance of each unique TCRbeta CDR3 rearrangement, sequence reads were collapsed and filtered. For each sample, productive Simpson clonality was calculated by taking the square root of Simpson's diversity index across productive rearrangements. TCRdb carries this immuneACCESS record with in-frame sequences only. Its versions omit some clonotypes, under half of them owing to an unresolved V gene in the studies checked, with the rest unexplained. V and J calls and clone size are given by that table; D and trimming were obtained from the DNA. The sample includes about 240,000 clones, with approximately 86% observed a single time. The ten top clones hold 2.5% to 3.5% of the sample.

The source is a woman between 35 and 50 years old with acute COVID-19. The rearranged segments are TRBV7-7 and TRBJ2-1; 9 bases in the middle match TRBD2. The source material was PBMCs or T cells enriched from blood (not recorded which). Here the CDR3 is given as CASSLDLAGYAEQFF. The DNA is TGTGCTAGCAGCTTAGATCTAGCGGGATATGCTGAGCAGTTCTTC.